These 16 T cell receptor beta chains originate from one sample sequenced in a study of control samples from healthy donors and cancer patients. The protocol was immunoSEQ multiplex PCR, while the TCRdb copy is restricted to in-frame clones and leaves out a portion. The sample shows some 96,000 clones, more than 75% of them seen only once. Sequenced sample: blood. The receptors come from a woman aged 45 to 65 in good health.

The chain uses TRBV18 and TRBJ1-1; the D gene is possibly TRBD1 (6 bases). This CDR3 has 13 residues. Per germline, CDR1 KGHSH and CDR2 LQKENI. V was shortened by 3 bases and J by 7 bases, with 12 bases between the two germline ends. The CDR3 sequence: CASSPAGAGEAFF. The DNA of the CDR3 is TGTGCCAGCTCACCGGCAGGGGCCGGTGAAGCTTTCTTT. Combining the CDR3 with reference TRBV18 and TRBJ1-1 gives the whole variable domain NAGVMQNPRHLVRRRGQEARLRCSPMKGHSHVYWYRQLPEEGLKFMVYLQKENIIDESGMPKERFSAEFPKEGPSILRIQQVVRGDSAAYFCASSPAGAGEAFFGQGTRLTVV.

This chain links TRBV3-1 (or the pseudogene TRBV3-2) with TRBJ2-3, with 10 positions matching TRBD2. The CDR3 is 14 amino acids. From germline, CDR1 is LGHDT and CDR2 YNNKEL (reference sequence). The V segment lost 5 bases and the J segment 4 bases; nucleotides outside the gene matches: 3. CDR3 bases: TGTGCCAGCAGCAGCGGGAGGGCCCCAGATACGCAGTATTTT. Protein: CASSSGRAPDTQYF.

This chain joins TRBV30 and TRBJ1-5; 9 nucleotides agree with TRBD1. Trimming took 7 bases from V and 4 from J; bases not matched to a gene: 5. The CDR3 is 13 amino acids. Germline V gene data show CDR1 as GTSNPN and CDR2 as SVGIG (reference sequence). The CDR3, as DNA: TGTGCCTCCCAGGGGACAGGGAATCAGCCCCAGCATTTT. Its protein product is CASQGTGNQPQHF.

The rearrangement links TRBV19 to TRBJ2-1; D uncertain. This CDR3 is built from 13 residues. Germline loops: CDR1 LNHDA, CDR2 SQIVND (reference sequence). Trimming stripped 5 bases from V and 15 bases from J, with 20 bases between. The CDR3 is CASSPDPSGVRFF. CDR3 bases: TGTGCCAGTAGTCCCGATCCATCGGGTGTTCGGTTCTTC.

The CDR3 loop reads CASSSSGQGAEKLFF. Here the CDR3 DNA reads TGTGCCAGCTCATCGTCGGGACAGGGGGCTGAAAAACTGTTTTTT. V is TRBV18 and J is TRBJ1-4; 12 bases fit TRBD1. J was trimmed by 7 bases and V by 5 bases; bases with no gene match: 5. Germline V CDR1 and CDR2: KGHSH, LQKENI. The CDR3 runs to 15 residues.

The chain carries TRBV11-2 and TRBJ2-3, with 10 bases fitting TRBD2. The CDR3 consists of 17 residues. V was clipped by 5 bases and J by 1 base; unmatched bases: 9. CDR1 and CDR2 (germline): SGHAT, FQNNGV. Here the CDR3 reads CASSPGPGLARTDTQYF. The CDR3 DNA reads as TGTGCCAGCAGCCCAGGACCGGGACTAGCGCGCACAGATACGCAGTATTTT.

Note on this clone: No DNA is shown, since the ends of the CDR3 on it are uncertain; the CDR3 is the one TCRdb lists. The chain employs TRBV21-1 and TRBJ2-5; the table's D call, TRBD2, has no DNA check behind it. TRBV21-1 is designated a pseudogene. The CDR3 is made up of 19 amino acids, end residues included. CDR3: CASIVAGGAPKRLRETQYF.

The chain employs TRBV11-2 and TRBJ2-5; TRBD2 matches at 8 bases. The CDR3 is made up of 13 amino acids. The germline CDR1 and CDR2 sequences are SGHAT and FQNNGV. With 9 bases clipped from V and 5 bases from J, the junction kept 8 bases outside the gene matches. The CDR3 region has the DNA TGTGCCAGGATCACGGGGGGGTCGGAGACCCAGTACTTC. It encodes CARITGGSETQYF. Looking up the rest from reference TRBV11-2 and TRBJ2-5 gives the full variable domain: EAGVAQSPRYKIIEKRQSVAFWCNPISGHATLYWYQQILGQGPKLLIQFQNNGVVDDSQLPKDRFSAERLKGVDSTLKIQPAKLEDSAVYLCARITGGSETQYFGPGTRLLVL.

This chain uses TRBV10-3 with TRBJ2-2; TRBD1 agrees at 9 bases. The ends lost 0 bases at V and 3 bases at J; junction bases unmatched: 8. This CDR3 contains 18 residues. The germline CDR1 and CDR2 sequences are ENHRY and SYGVKD. DNA for the CDR3: TGTGCCATCAGTGAGTCTGGCGCAGGGACAGGGTACACCGGGGAGCTGTTTTTT. Translating gives CAISESGAGTGYTGELFF.

This clone was detected only a few times. The chain carries TRBV2 and TRBJ2-7; unclear D gene. V lost 2 bases and J 4 bases, leaving 9 bases between the germline ends. Germline loops: CDR1 SNHLY, CDR2 FYNNEI. The CDR3 contains 13 residues. The CDR3 loop is CASSEPYLYEQYF. The CDR3 bases are TGTGCCAGCAGTGAACCCTATCTTTACGAGCAGTACTTC.

The rearrangement uses TRBV12-5 and TRBJ2-5, with D unclear. The germline V and J ends were trimmed by 6 bases and 2 bases, with 10 bases remaining between them. The CDR3 has 13 residues. Germline lookup yields CDR1 LGHNT and CDR2 FRNRAP. The CDR3 spells CASGSGFQETQYF. Written as DNA, the CDR3 is TGTGCTAGTGGATCCGGGTTTCAAGAGACCCAGTACTTC.

CDR3 in DNA: TGTGCCAGCAGCCAGGCTGGGGGGCACATTCAGTACTTC. Protein sequence: CASSQAGGHIQYF. The chain employs TRBV14 and TRBJ2-4, with D perhaps assigned TRBD1 or TRBD2 (6 bases each). The CDR3 loop spans 13 amino acids. Trimming cost V 3 bases and J 8 bases, with 11 bases left between them. Germline lookup yields CDR1 SGHDN and CDR2 FVKESK.

This clone came up once. For the CDR3, the DNA is TGTGCCAGCAGGCCCCCTCTCCGGGCTGATCGTGCTGAGCAGTTCTTC. It is translated as CASRPPLRADRAEQFF. The genes are TRBV2 and TRBJ2-1; D is ambiguous. Germline CDR1 reads SNHLY; CDR2 reads FYNNEI. Trimming took 6 bases from V and 9 from J, leaving 24 bases between them. The length of the CDR3 is 16 residues.

This clone was seen only a few times. The CDR3 region has the DNA TGTGCCTGGAAGGTGGGCGCAAACACCGGGGAGCTGTTTTTT. It encodes CAWKVGANTGELFF. J is TRBJ2-2 and V is TRBV30, with unresolved D. The germline V gene has CDR1 GTSNPN and CDR2 SVGIG (reference sequence). CDR3 size: 14 residues. Trimming left V 4 bases short and J 2 bases short, with 11 bases between. Looking up the rest from reference TRBV30 and TRBJ2-2 gives the full variable domain: SQTIHQWPATLVQPVGSPLSLECTVEGTSNPNLYWYRQAAGRGLQLLFYSVGIGQISSEVPQNLSASRPQDRQFILSSKKLLLSDSGFYLCAWKVGANTGELFFGEGSRLTVL.

V gene TRBV6-5 combines with J gene TRBJ1-2; TRBD1 is a possible D gene (6 bases). Germline V gene data show CDR1 as MNHEY and CDR2 as SVGAGI. Trimming stripped 7 bases from V and 5 bases from J, with 17 bases between. The length of the CDR3 is 14 residues. The CDR3 spells CASTPGGTSYGYTF. The CDR3 DNA reads as TGTGCCAGCACCCCCGGCGGGACATCATATGGCTACACCTTC.

This chain connects TRBV2 to TRBJ1-6; D is unresolved. The CDR3 is 14 amino acids. Germline V lookup: CDR1 SNHLY, CDR2 FYNNEI. The V end lost 4 bases, the J end lost 11 bases, and 15 bases lay between the germline ends. The CDR3 DNA follows: TGTGCCAGCAGTGTAACAAGGGATCTTGCACCCCTCCACTTT. It translates to CASSVTRDLAPLHF.